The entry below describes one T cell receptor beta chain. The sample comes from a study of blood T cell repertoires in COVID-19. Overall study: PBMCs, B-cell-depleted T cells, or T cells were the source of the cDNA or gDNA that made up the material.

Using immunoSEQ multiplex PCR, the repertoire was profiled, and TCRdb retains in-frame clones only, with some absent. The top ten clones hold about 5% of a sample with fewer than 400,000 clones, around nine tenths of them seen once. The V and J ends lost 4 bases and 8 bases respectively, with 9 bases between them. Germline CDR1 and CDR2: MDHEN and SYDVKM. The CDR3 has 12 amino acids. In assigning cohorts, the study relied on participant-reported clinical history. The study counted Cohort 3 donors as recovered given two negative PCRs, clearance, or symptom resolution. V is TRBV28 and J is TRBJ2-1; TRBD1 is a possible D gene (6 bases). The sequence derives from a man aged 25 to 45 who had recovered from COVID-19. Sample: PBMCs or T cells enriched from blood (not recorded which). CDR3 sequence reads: CASSSRGDEQFF. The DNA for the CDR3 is TGTGCCAGCAGTTCCAGGGGAGATGAGCAGTTCTTC. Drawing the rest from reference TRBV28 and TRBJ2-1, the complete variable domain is DVKVTQSSRYLVKRTGEKVFLECVQDMDHENMFWYRQDPGLGLRLIYFSYDVKMKEKGDIPEGYSVSREKKERFSLILESASTNQTSMYLCASSSRGDEQFFGPGTRLTVL.